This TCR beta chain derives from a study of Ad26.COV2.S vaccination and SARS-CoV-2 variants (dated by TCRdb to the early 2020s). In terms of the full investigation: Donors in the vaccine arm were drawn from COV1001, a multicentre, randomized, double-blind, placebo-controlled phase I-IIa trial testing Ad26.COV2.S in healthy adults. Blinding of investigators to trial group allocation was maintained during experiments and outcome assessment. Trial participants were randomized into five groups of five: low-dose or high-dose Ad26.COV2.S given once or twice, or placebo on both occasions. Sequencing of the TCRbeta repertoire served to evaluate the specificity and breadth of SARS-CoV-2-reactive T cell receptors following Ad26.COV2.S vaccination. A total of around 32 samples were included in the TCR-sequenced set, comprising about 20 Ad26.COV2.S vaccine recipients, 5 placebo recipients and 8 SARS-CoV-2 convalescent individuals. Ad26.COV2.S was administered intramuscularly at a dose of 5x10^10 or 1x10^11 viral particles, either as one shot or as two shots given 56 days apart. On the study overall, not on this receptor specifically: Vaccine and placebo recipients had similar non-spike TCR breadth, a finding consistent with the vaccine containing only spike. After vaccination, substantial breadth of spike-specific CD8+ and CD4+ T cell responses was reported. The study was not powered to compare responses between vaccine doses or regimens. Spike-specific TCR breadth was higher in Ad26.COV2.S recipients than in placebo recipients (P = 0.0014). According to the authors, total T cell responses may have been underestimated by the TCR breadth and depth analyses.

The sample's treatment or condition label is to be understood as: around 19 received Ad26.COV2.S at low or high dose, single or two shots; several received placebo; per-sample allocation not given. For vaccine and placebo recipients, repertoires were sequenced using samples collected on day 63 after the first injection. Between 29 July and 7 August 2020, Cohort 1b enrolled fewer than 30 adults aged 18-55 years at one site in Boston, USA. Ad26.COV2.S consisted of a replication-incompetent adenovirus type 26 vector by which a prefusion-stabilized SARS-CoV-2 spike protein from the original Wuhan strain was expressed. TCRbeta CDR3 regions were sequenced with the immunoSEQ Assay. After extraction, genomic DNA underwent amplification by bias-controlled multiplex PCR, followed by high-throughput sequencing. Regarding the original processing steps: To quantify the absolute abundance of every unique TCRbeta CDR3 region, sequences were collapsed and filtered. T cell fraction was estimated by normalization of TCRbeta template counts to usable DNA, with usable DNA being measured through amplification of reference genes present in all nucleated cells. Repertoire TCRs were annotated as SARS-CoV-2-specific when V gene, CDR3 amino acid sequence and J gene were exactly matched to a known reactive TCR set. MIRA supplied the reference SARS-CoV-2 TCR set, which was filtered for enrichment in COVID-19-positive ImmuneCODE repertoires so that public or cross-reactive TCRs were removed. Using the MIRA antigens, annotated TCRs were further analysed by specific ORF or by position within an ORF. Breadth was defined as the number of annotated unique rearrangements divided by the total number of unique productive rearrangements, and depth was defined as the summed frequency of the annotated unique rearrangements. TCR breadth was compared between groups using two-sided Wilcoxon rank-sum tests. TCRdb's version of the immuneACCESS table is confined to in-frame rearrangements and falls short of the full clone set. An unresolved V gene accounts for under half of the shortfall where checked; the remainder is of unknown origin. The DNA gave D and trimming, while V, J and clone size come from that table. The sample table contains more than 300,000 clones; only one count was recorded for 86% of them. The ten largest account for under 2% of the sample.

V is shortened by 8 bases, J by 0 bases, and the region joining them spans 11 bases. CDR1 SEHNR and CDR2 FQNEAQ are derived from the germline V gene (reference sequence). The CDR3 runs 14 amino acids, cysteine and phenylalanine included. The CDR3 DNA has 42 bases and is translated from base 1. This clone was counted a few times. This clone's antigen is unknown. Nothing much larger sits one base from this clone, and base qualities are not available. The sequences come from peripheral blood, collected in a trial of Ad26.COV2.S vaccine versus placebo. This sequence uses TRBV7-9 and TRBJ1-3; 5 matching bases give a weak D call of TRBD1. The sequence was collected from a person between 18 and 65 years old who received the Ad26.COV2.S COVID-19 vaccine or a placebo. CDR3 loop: CASGQGTSGNTIYF. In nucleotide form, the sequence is TGTGCCAGCGGTCAAGGGACCTCTGGAAACACCATATATTTT.